Below, one T cell receptor beta chain is given with its context. Its antigen is currently unknown. The sample comes from a study of cytomegalovirus exposure and HLA in healthy donors. Overall study results and limits: It was found in a later analysis that first-cohort TCR clusters tended to co-occur in the 130 or so validation repertoires.

Repertoires were generated with immunoSEQ multiplex PCR, while TCRdb's copy carries only in-frame clones and drops some. The repertoire holds about 260,000 clones, with roughly 91% as singletons. CDR3 size: 12 residues. Germline CDR1 and CDR2: MNHEY and SMNVEV (reference sequence). Trimming took off 9 bases at V and 7 bases at J, with 16 bases between the two ends. This TCR was recovered from a woman between 25 and 40 years old in good health and CMV-seronegative. The sequenced sample consisted of PBMCs. The V call is TRBV27, the J call TRBJ2-7; no definite D call. In DNA, the CDR3 is TGTGCCAGTTATAGACCGTCTGGGGAGCAGTACTTC. Amino acid sequence: CASYRPSGEQYF.